This note documents a single T cell receptor beta chain sequence. Its antigen is undetermined. Conventional CD4+ T cells were sorted from blood as CD25-low CD127-high cells. The sample comes from a study of regulatory and conventional T cells in RAG deficiency. Findings and limits, study-wide: Shannon entropy was markedly lower and Simpson indices higher in RAG-deficient patients than control T-cell subsets.

V lost 4 bases to trimming and J lost 8 bases, with 18 bases between them. The length of the CDR3 is 15 residues. The germline CDR1 and CDR2 sequences are MNHNY and SVGAGI (reference sequence). Profiling relied on immunoSEQ multiplex PCR, and the TCRdb table lists in-frame clones only, not all of them. Of some 21,000 clones listed, approximately 93% are singletons. These data were also reused for a study on regulatory T cells. As that study records: Amplification used 52 TRBV primers and 13 TRBJ primers. Skewed V and J usage and few unique V-J pairs marked patient repertoires, most in Tregs.

The TCR sequence derives from a human donor in good health. The sequenced sample was CD4+ T cells sorted from blood. V and J are TRBV6-6 and TRBJ1-5; D is undetermined. The CDR3 sequence is CASSSPGGRSKPQHF. DNA for the CDR3: TGTGCCAGCAGTTCCCCCGGTGGCAGGAGTAAGCCCCAGCATTTT.